This T cell receptor (beta chain) appears in the sequencing data of a study of shared clonotypes between healthy human individuals. Roughly 0.3 ug DNA, roughly 30,000 T cell genomes, went into unsorted PBMC replicate PCRs. As originally analysed: ImmunoSEQ junction-only sequences lacked quality scores, so their filtering differed. Generated by immunoSEQ multiplex PCR, the TCRdb table keeps only in-frame clones and is missing some. D and trimming were read from the DNA, whereas the V and J calls and clone size are those reported in that table. The table has about 530,000 clones, roughly 79% seen once. About this clone: Its antigen is as yet unknown.

In unsorted samples, genomic DNA was obtained using 90 million or so PBMCs. In germline, CDR1 is ENHRY, CDR2 SYGVKD. This CDR3 spans 15 amino acids. V was pared by 3 bases and J by 5 bases, with 14 bases between. Study results and caveats: The researchers took only blood, and tissue repertoires probably look different.

This chain joins TRBV10-3 and TRBJ1-5; D remains ambiguous. The clonotype was recovered from a middle-aged woman in good health. Some clones in this sample may be carry-over from other donors' samples. Specimen: PBMCs. The CDR3 DNA reads TGTGCCATCAGTGAAAGACGGGAAGGTTATCAGCCCCAGCATTTT. Its translation: CAISERREGYQPQHF.